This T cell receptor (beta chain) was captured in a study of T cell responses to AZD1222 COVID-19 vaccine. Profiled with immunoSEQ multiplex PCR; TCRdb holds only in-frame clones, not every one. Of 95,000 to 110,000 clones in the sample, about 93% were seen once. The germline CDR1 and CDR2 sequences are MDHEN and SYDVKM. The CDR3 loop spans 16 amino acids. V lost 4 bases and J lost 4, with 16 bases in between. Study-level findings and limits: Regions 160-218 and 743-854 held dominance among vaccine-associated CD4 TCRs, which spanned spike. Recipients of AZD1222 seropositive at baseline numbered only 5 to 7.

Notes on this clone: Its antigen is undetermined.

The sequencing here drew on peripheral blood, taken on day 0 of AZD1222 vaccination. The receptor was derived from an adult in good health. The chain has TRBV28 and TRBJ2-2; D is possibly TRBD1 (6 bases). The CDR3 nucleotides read TGTGCCAGCAGTTCCACCCGGACAGAGATCACCGGGGAGCTGTTTTTT. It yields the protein CASSSTRTEITGELFF.